The subject of this entry is one T cell receptor (beta chain). Vbeta (60) and Jbeta (13) primers were used in the PCR. The protocol was immunoSEQ multiplex PCR, while the TCRdb copy is restricted to in-frame clones and leaves out a portion. The sample includes approximately 150,000 clones, more than 75% of them seen just once. This sample was included in a study of cytomegalovirus exposure and HLA in healthy donors. CDR3 length: 15 amino acids. Trimming shortened V by 5 bases and J by 0 bases, and 11 bases separated the two germline ends. Germline V lookup: CDR1 SGHTA, CDR2 FQGNSA. This chain uses TRBV7-2 with TRBJ1-3; D is unresolved. This clonotype was obtained from a woman between 40 and 50 years old in good health and CMV-seronegative. The sample was PBMCs. Here the CDR3 reads CASSPAGYSGNTIYF. For the CDR3, the DNA is TGTGCCAGCAGCCCAGCGGGGTACTCTGGAAACACCATATATTTT.